There are many counts of the clone carrying this T cell receptor (beta chain). The data belong to a study of human T cells and chemical hapten exposure. The CDR3 length is 15 residues. Germline V gene sequence: CDR1 MNHNS, CDR2 SASEGT. V was clipped by 0 bases and J by 4 bases; unmatched bases: 1. Time point noted: patch test 1, 2 weeks after DPC sensitization. Treatment here: therapeutic diphenylcyclopropenone sensitization with weekly scalp DPC. Authors' processing steps: Per sample, the median was approximately 100,000 TCRs, with values from roughly 23,000 to 640,000. Via MiXCR, TCRdb re-called the RACE reads, giving one row per CDR3 protein. In this record, the V and J calls reflect TCRdb's handling and not the investigators' own analysis. This table has about 120,000 distinct CDR3 sequences, roughly 13% appearing once.

This rearrangement joins TRBV6-1 to TRBJ2-3, with 10 bases matching TRBD1. Sequencing used whole blood, obtained in connection with sensitization to the hapten diphenylcyclopropenone (DPC). This TCR came from a man younger than 35 with alopecia areata. Some clones in this sample may be carry-over from other donors' samples. DNA for the CDR3: TGTGCCAGCAGTGAAGCGACAGGGGGCGCAGATACGCAGTATTTT. It specifies CASSEATGGADTQYF.